This T cell receptor (beta chain) derives from a study of identical twins. Study-wide points: Among monozygotic twins, out-of-frame TCR alpha sharing exceeded what models predicted.

This clonotype was counted at least ten times. Its antigen is currently unknown. A universal primer site was created by template switching, with the cDNA bearing unique molecular identifiers. TCRdb itself ran the 5' RACE reads through MiXCR, one entry per CDR3 protein. The sample shows 550,000 to 700,000 distinct CDR3 sequences, 7.5% to 10% of them seen only once. Germline assignment: CDR1 DFQATT and CDR2 SNEGSKA (reference sequence). CDR3 size: 13 residues. Trimming stripped 2 bases from V and 2 bases from J, with 10 bases between. In addition, the sample was reused for a study of yellow fever vaccine responses in identical twins.

The chain is built from TRBV20-1 and TRBJ2-7; D ambiguous. The sample taken for sequencing was PBMCs. This receptor was taken from a woman younger than 30 in good health. CDR3 sequence: CSARQISAYEQYF. The CDR3 DNA follows: TGCAGTGCTAGACAGATTAGTGCCTACGAGCAGTACTTC.